This T cell receptor (beta chain) was recorded in a study of shared clonotypes between healthy human individuals. Study results and caveats: Memory subsets had estimated richness that was generally smaller than that of naive subsets. The study drew on few donors, limiting represented genetic and exposure-history diversity. Clonotype sharing across several donors was observed for 4% to 6.5% of naive CD4 clonotypes.

About this clone: Antigen specificity is unknown.

Every subset had its genomic DNA shared out evenly among several immunoSEQ plates. Repertoires were generated with immunoSEQ multiplex PCR, while TCRdb's copy carries only in-frame clones and drops some. The sample records roughly 2,000,000 clones, roughly 94% being singletons. This CDR3 contains 15 residues. Trimming shortened V by 5 bases and J by 4 bases, and 14 bases separated the two germline ends. Germline V CDR1 and CDR2: SGHTA, FQGNSA. Naive-designated CD8 cells lacked CD45RO, were positively enriched for CCR7, and omitted terminally differentiated effector memory CD45RA+ cells. Sequences were obtained from naive CD8+ T cells sorted from blood. The TCR originated in a man between 18 and 35 years old in good health. This chain joins TRBV7-2 and TRBJ1-4; D gene unclear. For the CDR3, the DNA is TGTGCCAGCAGCCCCCAAGGGTTTTTTAATGAAAAACTGTTTTTT. This encodes CASSPQGFFNEKLFF.